This T cell receptor beta chain was observed in a study of spatial heterogeneity in lung cancer. TCR cDNA molecules were tagged individually, and each one carried a unique molecular identifier. From the 5' RACE reads, TCRdb called clonotypes with MiXCR, one entry per CDR3 protein. The sample records some 70,000 distinct CDR3 sequences, more than 10% being singletons. The sample's time point: sample taken at primary tumor resection. Whole RNA from tumor, nontumor lung or frozen PBMC was sequenced unsorted. The germline V gene has CDR1 SGHKS and CDR2 YYEKEE (reference sequence). The V and J ends lost 4 bases and 5 bases respectively, with 6 bases between them. This CDR3 has 11 residues. This clonotype has a handful of counts.

The TCR originated in a male donor with early-stage non-small cell lung cancer. Sequences were derived from PBMCs, sampled at surgery. This rearrangement joins TRBV5-5 to TRBJ1-2; D remains ambiguous. CDR3 in amino acids: CASSQTYGYTF. In DNA form, the CDR3 reads TGTGCCAGCAGCCAAACTTATGGCTACACCTTC. The full variable domain, rest sourced from reference TRBV5-5 and TRBJ1-2, is DAGVTQSPTHLIKTRGQQVTLRCSPISGHKSVSWYQQVLGQGPQFIFQYYEKEERGRGNFPDRFSARQFPNYSSELNVNALLLGDSALYLCASSQTYGYTFGSGTRLTVV.